The 16 T cell receptor beta chains presented below share a single source sample, sequenced in a study of radiation and T cells in renal cell carcinoma (dated by TCRdb to the early 2020s). The library was built by means of the immunoSEQ multiplex PCR assay. TCRdb took this table from immuneACCESS and kept in-frame rearrangements with V and J called. Such tables lack part of the clones; where checked against another copy, unresolved V genes explain under half of the gap, and the rest is unexplained. This sample holds fewer than 200,000 clones; approximately 90% were observed only once. The ten largest account for around 10% of the sample. Per the publication, the time point label means: blood 4 weeks post-SBRT, at nephrectomy. The treatment or condition label for this specimen denotes: 15 Gy SBRT to primary tumor, nephrectomy 4 weeks later. Specimen: blood, collected from a patient whose treatment included radiotherapy and nephrectomy. Receptor source: a woman in her forties or fifties with renal cell carcinoma.

This chain links TRBV11-2 with TRBJ1-1; maybe TRBD1 (6 bases). Germline CDR1 and CDR2: SGHAT and FQNNGV. This CDR3 has 13 residues. V lost 2 bases and J 3 bases, leaving 7 bases between the germline ends. CDR3 region: CASSLQGHTEAFF. CDR3 sequence (DNA): TGTGCCAGCAGCTTACAGGGGCACACTGAAGCTTTCTTT.

The rearrangement joins TRBV4-1 to TRBJ2-2; D is perhaps TRBD1 (6 bases). With 3 bases removed from V and 4 bases from J, the gap between germline ends came to 15 bases. This CDR3 spans 16 amino acids. The germline V gene encodes CDR1 MGHRA and CDR2 YSYEKL. CDR3 residues: CASSQSWGPTTGELFF. DNA of the CDR3: TGCGCCAGCAGCCAGTCCTGGGGGCCGACCACCGGGGAGCTGTTTTTT.

The J gene is TRBJ2-7, the V gene TRBV6-5; possibly TRBD1 or TRBD2 for D (5 bases each). V was pared by 0 bases and J by 9 bases, with 15 bases between. The CDR3 is 14 residues long. Germline CDR1 and CDR2: MNHEY and SVGAGI. This CDR3 reads CASSYSGTARGQYF. DNA of the CDR3: TGTGCCAGCAGTTACTCGGGGACGGCAAGGGGGCAGTACTTC.

This rearrangement joins TRBV15 to TRBJ2-5, with D tentatively TRBD1 (5 bases). This CDR3 contains 14 residues. The germline gives CDR1 LNHNV, CDR2 YYDKDF (reference sequence). Trimming took 0 bases from V and 5 from J, leaving 10 bases between them. This CDR3 reads CATSRDRARETQYF. The CDR3 DNA follows: TGTGCCACCAGCAGAGACAGGGCGCGGGAGACCCAGTACTTC.

V and J are TRBV13 and TRBJ2-7; maybe TRBD2 (6 bases). CDR1 is PRHDT, CDR2 FYEKMQ, per germline (reference sequence). Trimming pared 4 bases from V and 4 bases from J, leaving 8 bases between. The CDR3 spans 12 residues. DNA for the CDR3: TGTGCCAGCAGCTCGGGACTTTACGAGCAGTACTTC. It encodes CASSSGLYEQYF.

V and J are TRBV2 and TRBJ2-5; 9 positions match TRBD1. Trimming took 6 bases from V and 4 from J; bases not matched to a gene: 3. This CDR3 is 13 amino acids long. From germline, CDR1 is SNHLY and CDR2 FYNNEI. The CDR3 coding sequence is TGTGCCAGCAGCCCGGACAGGGGAGAGACCCAGTACTTC. Residues: CASSPDRGETQYF.

The chain couples TRBV5-1 to TRBJ1-3, with TRBD1 identical over 8 bases. V lost 6 bases, J lost 4 bases, and 6 bases stayed unmatched. The germline V gene has CDR1 SGHRS and CDR2 YFSETQ. The CDR3 length is 14 residues. Here the CDR3 DNA reads TGCGCCAGCACCACAGGGGGATCGGGAAACACCATATATTTT. Protein: CASTTGGSGNTIYF.

The chain recombines TRBV6-1 with TRBJ2-2; 9 nucleotides agree with TRBD2. Germline trimming cut 7 bases from V and 1 base from J; bases unmatched to any gene: 4. The CDR3 has 15 amino acids. Germline V gives CDR1 MNHNS, CDR2 SASEGT. In DNA, the CDR3 is TGTGCCAGCATTAGTAGCGGGGGGAACACCGGGGAGCTGTTTTTT. This gives the protein CASISSGGNTGELFF.

The gene calls are TRBV29-1 and TRBJ1-2; D gene ambiguous. Trimming took 0 bases from V and 7 from J, leaving 9 bases between them. This CDR3 region has 12 residues. In germline, CDR1 is SQVTM, CDR2 ANQGSEA. The CDR3 coding sequence is TGCAGCGTTGAAGACCAGGATGTTGGCTACACCTTC. It yields the protein CSVEDQDVGYTF. Full variable domain (outside the CDR3, taken from reference TRBV29-1 and TRBJ1-2): SAVISQKPSRDICQRGTSLTIQCQVDSQVTMMFWYRQQPGQSLTLIATANQGSEATYESGFVIDKFPISRPNLTFSTLTVSNMSPEDSSIYLCSVEDQDVGYTFGSGTRLTVV.

The CDR3 nucleotides read TGTGCCAGCAGAGCGCCGGGACAGCCCCCTTCGAAGCAGTACTTC. This translates into CASRAPGQPPSKQYF. The rearrangement uses TRBV6-5 and TRBJ2-7; 7 nucleotides align to TRBD1. The V segment lost 6 bases and the J segment 8 bases; nucleotides outside the gene matches: 16. Germline values: CDR1 MNHEY, CDR2 SVGAGI. This CDR3 spans 15 amino acids.

The chain employs TRBV5-1 and TRBJ1-2, with a possible D match to TRBD1 (6 bases). The V end lost 0 bases, the J end lost 4 bases, and 10 bases lay between the germline ends. The length of the CDR3 is 14 residues. The germline V gene encodes CDR1 SGHRS and CDR2 YFSETQ. CDR3 DNA sequence: TGCGCCAGCAGCTTGGAAGGACAGAGCTATGGCTACACCTTC. Translated, it gives CASSLEGQSYGYTF.

The chain joins TRBV6-6 to TRBJ1-4; D gene unclear. The length of the CDR3 is 13 residues. In germline, CDR1 is MNHNY, CDR2 SVGAGI (reference sequence). V lost 5 bases and J 6 bases, leaving 10 bases between the germline ends. CDR3 sequence: CASSEISHEKLFF. The CDR3 DNA follows: TGTGCCAGCAGTGAGATCTCCCATGAAAAACTGTTTTTT.

The chain uses TRBV9 and TRBJ1-5; the match to TRBD1 covers 9 bases. Germline CDR1 reads SGDLS; CDR2 reads YYNGEE. The J segment lost 6 bases and the V segment lost 5 bases, leaving 9 bases of the junction unmatched. This CDR3 has 15 amino acids. The CDR3 coding sequence is TGTGCCAGCAGGCCTGAGGGGACAGGGCTTCAGCCCCAGCATTTT. Translating gives CASRPEGTGLQPQHF. Full variable domain (rest looked up from reference TRBV9 and TRBJ1-5): DSGVTQTPKHLITATGQRVTLRCSPRSGDLSVYWYQQSLDQGLQFLIQYYNGEERAKGNILERFSAQQFPDLHSELNLSSLELGDSALYFCASRPEGTGLQPQHFGDGTRLSIL.

The genes are TRBV18 and TRBJ2-2, with 11 bases identical to TRBD1. Germline trimming cut 3 bases from V and 6 bases from J; bases unmatched to any gene: 6. This CDR3 has 16 amino acids. CDR1 is KGHSH and CDR2 is LQKENI in the germline V gene. The CDR3 reads CASSPQDRGLAGELFF. CDR3 DNA sequence: TGTGCCAGCTCACCCCAGGACAGGGGGCTCGCCGGGGAGCTGTTTTTT. Supplemented by reference TRBV18 and TRBJ2-2, the full variable domain reads NAGVMQNPRHLVRRRGQEARLRCSPMKGHSHVYWYRQLPEEGLKFMVYLQKENIIDESGMPKERFSAEFPKEGPSILRIQQVVRGDSAAYFCASSPQDRGLAGELFFGEGSRLTVL.

The V call is TRBV9, the J call TRBJ1-5; 7 bases match TRBD1. Germline-derived CDR1 and CDR2 are SGDLS and YYNGEE. Losses at the gene ends were 2 bases for V and 7 bases for J; bases not matched to a gene: 3. This CDR3 is built from 13 residues. The CDR3: CASSVLGGQPQHF. CDR3 in DNA: TGTGCCAGCAGCGTGCTAGGGGGCCAGCCCCAGCATTTT.

This clone was counted a single time. The chain recombines TRBV27 with TRBJ1-4, with D maybe TRBD1 (6 bases). This CDR3 is built from 15 residues. The V end was cut by 5 bases, the J end by 8 bases, with 18 bases between. The germline gives CDR1 MNHEY, CDR2 SMNVEV (reference sequence). CDR3 DNA: TGTGCCAGCAGTCCCTATACAGGGTATTACGAAAAACTGTTTTTT. It specifies CASSPYTGYYEKLFF.